This entry describes one T cell receptor (beta chain). No antigen is known for it. Per-base quality was not reported, and no clone a single base away is much larger than it. The sample comes from a study of shared clonotypes between healthy human individuals (dated by TCRdb to 2019 to 2021). Some background on the complete study: A couple of women and a few men aged 18 to 49 years were included in the cohort. For each donor, CD4 naive and CD4 memory were each given three plates, CD8 naive was given two plates, and CD8 memory was given one plate. To estimate repertoire size and how much clonotypes are shared between individuals, the study performed deep sequencing of blood TCR repertoires from a few healthy adults. To increase sequencing depth and limit assay-specific biases, TCR repertoire library preparation and sequencing were carried out by different laboratories using diverse techniques. Between about 0.8 and 9.5 billion PBMCs per donor were obtained by leukapheresis.

What the authors observed across the whole study: Rarefaction of sorted-subset datasets indicated incomplete sequencing despite the large sequencing depth. Sharing across a handful of donors was observed for about 5% of naive CD4, over 3% of naive CD8, over 2% of memory CD4, and roughly 0.4% of memory CD8 clonotypes. The small number of donors limited the genetic and exposure-history diversity represented. Compared with non-shared clonotypes, the clonotypes found in all four sorted-subset donors had higher generation probabilities. Sampling was restricted to blood, and TCR repertoires in tissue are likely to differ from TCR repertoires in blood. Estimated clonotype richness was generally larger for naive than for memory subsets. Pairwise subsampling indicated that sequencing depth was expected to affect the degree of clonotype sharing among donors.

TCR CDR3 regions were amplified from genomic DNA by multiplex PCR using the deep immunoSEQ assay. Extracted genomic DNA from each cell subset was spread evenly across all wells of several immunoSEQ 96-well plates, with each plate serving as a replicate. Each replicate PCR for sorted subsets received about 180 ng genomic DNA, equal to 28,000 or so T cell genomes. Purified libraries were measured with a Qubit 3.0 fluorometer, size-checked on a Bioanalyzer 2100, and measured again with the KAPA Library Quantification kit. Each immunoSEQ 96-well plate was sequenced on its own single-read 150-cycle Illumina NextSeq 550 flow cell. In the source study's methods: Because only junctional sequences without quality scores were contained in the immunoSEQ output, filtering matching that applied to full-length reads could not be performed. Sequences were annotated with PyIR, a Python wrapper for IgBLAST v1.9, using IMGT germline references to assign V/J genes and CDR3. Reads were removed for weak V/J assignments (E-value above 1e-6), missing CDR3, stop codons, out-of-frame junctions, or ambiguous translated residues. V3J clonotypes were defined as sequences sharing an identical inferred V gene, J gene, and CDR3 amino acid sequence. Percentage overlap between repertoires was computed as shared unique clonotypes divided by the size of the smaller repertoire. Richness of each repertoire was evaluated using RTK rarefaction, the Chao1 estimator, and Recon v2.1 estimates of unobserved clonotypes. Generation probabilities were computed with OLGA for all TCRbeta clonotypes obtained by the gDNA method from several donors. TCRdb carries this immuneACCESS record with in-frame sequences only. Its versions omit some clonotypes, under half of them owing to an unresolved V gene in the studies checked, with the rest unexplained. The V and J calls and clone size are taken from that table; D and trimming were inferred from the DNA. The sample has approximately 320,000 clones on record, around 72% of them singletons. Clones ranked in the top ten supply over 9% of the sample.

Healthy HIV-negative adults with no recently reported acute infections or vaccinations were included as donors. All donors were Caucasian adults living in Nashville, Tennessee, USA. Magnetic negative selection was used to enrich CD4+ T cells, after which naive cells were positively selected on CD45RA and the negative fraction became the memory subset. Blood was obtained by leukapheresis, after which PBMCs were separated by Ficoll-Histopaque density gradient centrifugation and cryopreserved in liquid nitrogen vapor phase. Analytical flow cytometry was used to check the purity and quantity of every magnetically sorted T cell population. Each sorted fraction had its genomic DNA isolated and then quantified by UV absorbance on a Nanodrop 2000c. From its cysteine to its phenylalanine, the CDR3 spans 17 amino acids. Only the CDR3 DNA is retained, 51 bases long and in frame from the first base. Ends trimmed: V by 0 bases, J by 4 bases; bases unmatched to a gene: 6. Sequences SGHRS (CDR1) and YFSETQ (CDR2) are obtained from the germline V gene.

The source is a man aged 25 to 40 in good health. The specimen was memory CD4+ T cells sorted from blood. The cell subset or site tag for this specimen amounts to: CD45RA-negative fraction. The V gene is TRBV5-1 and the J gene is TRBJ2-1; 11 central nucleotides agree with TRBD2. This receptor carries the CDR3 CASSLASSGRKYNEQFF. DNA sequence: TGCGCCAGCAGCTTGGCGTCTAGCGGGAGGAAGTACAATGAGCAGTTCTTC.